Below are 14 T cell receptor beta chains sequenced from a single sample in a study of T cell changes during pregnancy in multiple sclerosis. Generated by immunoSEQ multiplex PCR, the TCRdb table keeps only in-frame clones and is missing some. In the table there are roughly 50,000 clones, around 90% of which are singletons. The source was peripheral blood, collected after pregnancy. These receptors were collected from a female donor in good health, enrolled as a control in a pregnancy study.

This clone has a handful of counts. V gene TRBV28 combines with J gene TRBJ1-1; a weak D match, TRBD1 (6 bases). The CDR3 covers 14 residues. Trimming stripped 1 base from V and 10 bases from J, with 16 bases between. CDR1 and CDR2 from the germline V gene are MDHEN and SYDVKM. CDR3 DNA sequence: TGTGCCAGCAGTTTATCTGGCGCACAGGGCTCAGCTTTCTTT. Its protein is CASSLSGAQGSAFF. The full variable domain, in which reference TRBV28 and TRBJ1-1 provide the parts outside the CDR3, is DVKVTQSSRYLVKRTGEKVFLECVQDMDHENMFWYRQDPGLGLRLIYFSYDVKMKEKGDIPEGYSVSREKKERFSLILESASTNQTSMYLCASSLSGAQGSAFFGQGTRLTVV.

V usage is TRBV15 and J usage is TRBJ2-3; D is uncertain. Trimming took off 0 bases at V and 6 bases at J, with 7 bases between the two ends. There are 13 residues in the CDR3. Germline loops: CDR1 LNHNV, CDR2 YYDKDF (reference sequence). The CDR3: CATSRDPQDTQYF. The CDR3 nucleotides read TGTGCCACCAGCAGAGATCCTCAGGATACGCAGTATTTT.

V and J are TRBV6-1 and TRBJ2-3, with TRBD1 matching over 7 bases. J lost 8 bases, V lost 2 bases, and 7 bases had no gene match. Germline V lookup: CDR1 MNHNS, CDR2 SASEGT. This CDR3 comprises 14 residues. This chain's CDR3 is CASSERQGEGTQYF. In nucleotides, the CDR3 is TGTGCCAGCAGTGAACGTCAGGGGGAAGGTACGCAGTATTTT.

The chain joins TRBV6-5 to TRBJ1-1; D is unresolved. Germline V gene sequence: CDR1 MNHEY, CDR2 SVGAGI. The CDR3 runs 14 residues. V gave up 5 bases and J gave up 5 bases, with 15 bases separating them. CDR3 nucleotide sequence: TGTGCCAGCAGTGCTCCCGGGGTGCGGACTGAAGCTTTCTTT. Protein product: CASSAPGVRTEAFF.

The V call is TRBV11-3, the J call TRBJ1-6; tentatively, D is TRBD1 (5 bases). Between the trimmed V and J ends, which lost 5 bases and 11 bases, there was a span of 13 bases. This CDR3 spans 13 amino acids. Looked up from germline, CDR1 is SGHNT and CDR2 is YENEEA. CDR3 protein: CASSPTGGAPLHF. In nucleotides, the CDR3 is TGTGCCAGCAGCCCGACGGGGGGAGCACCCCTCCACTTT. Full variable domain (missing parts from reference TRBV11-3 and TRBJ1-6): EAGVVQSPRYKIIEKKQPVAFWCNPISGHNTLYWYLQNLGQGPELLIRYENEEAVDDSQLPKDRFSAERLKGVDSTLKIQPAELGDSAVYLCASSPTGGAPLHFGNGTRLTVT.

This clone was recorded only once. The V gene is TRBV5-4, the J gene TRBJ2-5, with TRBD2 matching over 8 bases. Germline CDR1 is SGHNT and CDR2 is YYREEE (reference sequence). The CDR3 contains 14 residues. V lost 4 bases, J lost 6 bases, and 8 bases stayed unmatched. DNA for the CDR3: TGTGCCAGCAGCCCTTTGAGCGGGAGACAGACCCAGTACTTC. Translation gives CASSPLSGRQTQYF.

J is TRBJ1-1 and V is TRBV6-5; 7 bases fit TRBD1. The CDR3 runs 13 residues. Germline trimming cut 4 bases from V and 8 bases from J; bases unmatched to any gene: 7. Germline CDR1 MNHEY, CDR2 SVGAGI. CDR3 nucleotide sequence: TGTGCCAGCAGTTTCGGGACAGATCAGGAAGCTTTCTTT. Encoded protein: CASSFGTDQEAFF.

The J gene is TRBJ2-3, the V gene TRBV6-5; 11 bases agree with TRBD2. V trimming: 5 bases; J trimming: 2 bases; junction bases outside the gene matches: 3. The germline V gene encodes CDR1 MNHEY and CDR2 SVGAGI. The CDR3 is 15 residues long. The CDR3 DNA reads TGTGCCAGCAGTATGGGACTAGCGGACACAGATACGCAGTATTTT. Its protein product is CASSMGLADTDTQYF.

This sequence joins TRBV2 and TRBJ1-5; D is uncertain. Trimming took off 5 bases at V and 6 bases at J, with 17 bases between the two ends. The CDR3 is 15 amino acids. Germline V gives CDR1 SNHLY, CDR2 FYNNEI. The DNA of the CDR3 is TGTGCCAGCAGTTCCTTTGGGAGGTCGGGTCAGCCCCAGCATTTT. It encodes CASSSFGRSGQPQHF.

The chain couples TRBV5-4 to TRBJ1-6; 8 nucleotides match TRBD1. From germline, CDR1 is SGHNT and CDR2 YYREEE (reference sequence). The CDR3 totals 15 residues. Trimming at V came to 1 base and at J to 7 bases, leaving 4 bases not matched to a gene. CDR3 amino acids: CASSLSNRGNSPLHF. The CDR3 nucleotides are TGTGCCAGCAGCTTGTCGAACAGGGGGAATTCACCCCTCCACTTT.

The chain has TRBV6-1 and TRBJ2-7, with 15 positions matching TRBD2. Germline CDR1 MNHNS, CDR2 SASEGT. The length of the CDR3 is 14 residues. After removal of 6 bases from V and 3 bases from J, the junction contained 0 bases not matched to a gene. The CDR3 spells CASRGLAGGYEQYF. The DNA for the CDR3 is TGTGCCAGCAGGGGACTAGCGGGAGGCTACGAGCAGTACTTC.

V is TRBV6-5 and J is TRBJ2-5; D uncertain. Trimming took off 4 bases at V and 2 bases at J, with 14 bases between the two ends. Germline V gene lookup returns CDR1 MNHEY and CDR2 SVGAGI. This CDR3 has 15 amino acids. CDR3 bases: TGTGCCAGCAGTTCTGTAGCCGCACTTCAAGAGACCCAGTACTTC. Its translation is CASSSVAALQETQYF.

This chain joins TRBV7-9 and TRBJ2-7, with D possibly TRBD1 on 5 matching bases. CDR3 length: 14 residues. The germline V gene encodes CDR1 SEHNR and CDR2 FQNEAQ (reference sequence). Trimming removed 3 bases from V and 4 bases from J, with 13 bases in between. CDR3 loop: CASSLAGKGYEQYF. The CDR3 bases are TGTGCCAGCAGCTTGGCAGGGAAGGGGTACGAGCAGTACTTC.

This clone was recorded a few times. The chain uses TRBV7-9 and TRBJ2-6, with no clear D. The germline CDR1 and CDR2 sequences are SEHNR and FQNEAQ (reference sequence). CDR3 length equals 14 residues. Between the trimmed V and J ends, which lost 8 bases and 0 bases, there was a span of 8 bases. CDR3 DNA sequence: TGTGCCAGCCAGTGGAGCTCTGGGGCCAACGTCCTGACTTTC. Amino acid sequence: CASQWSSGANVLTF.